Listed below are T cell receptor beta chains from one sample, sequenced in a study of T cells in Graves' hyperthyroidism and ophthalmopathy. Using its own MiXCR run on the multiplex PCR reads, TCRdb lists one record per CDR3 protein. The sample consists of fewer than 300,000 distinct CDR3 sequences, under 30% of them appearing once. The material sequenced was blood. These receptor sequences come from a middle-aged man with Graves' hyperthyroidism that later progressed to Graves' ophthalmopathy. Each CDR3 is given with its conserved first and last residue. Fields, in order: CDR3 protein, J gene, V gene.

CAISDPSGGRSSYEQYF TRBJ2-7 TRBV10-3
CSARSGGRGGPRVYEQYF TRBJ2-7 TRBV20-1
CASSPIAGYEQYF TRBJ2-7 TRBV4-1
CASGDGASGRWYEQYF TRBJ2-7 TRBV6-6
CASSLPGQGAGGTQYF TRBJ2-5 TRBV12-3/TRBV12-4
CASSLKQANQPQHF TRBJ1-5 TRBV13
CASSSSPLENYGYTF TRBJ1-2 TRBV5-1
CSAPSTSGRGETQYF TRBJ2-5 TRBV20-1
CSVTEDGYTF TRBJ1-2 TRBV29-1
CASSSTGTVQETQYF TRBJ2-5 TRBV6-2/TRBV6-3
CATSERGKNIQYF TRBJ2-4 TRBV24-1
CASSSSGRNQPQHF TRBJ1-5 TRBV12-3/TRBV12-4
CASNKLGTRGDKETQYF TRBJ2-5 TRBV19
CASGGVAEAFF TRBJ1-1 TRBV3-1
CASSQGRSYEQYF TRBJ2-7 TRBV4-1
CASSQEEFGRRKYF TRBJ2-7 TRBV5-1
CASSQGQGSEQYF TRBJ2-7 TRBV7-2
CASSQAATFGYTF TRBJ1-2 TRBV14
CASSLWVSGGKSSYEQYF TRBJ2-7 TRBV5-1
CASSQYRDTEAFF TRBJ1-1 TRBV3-1
CASSSQGAPLEQYF TRBJ2-7 TRBV7-9
CASSYSGTSGSSGNTIYF TRBJ1-3 TRBV6-2/TRBV6-3
CASSTGTKNTGELFF TRBJ2-2 TRBV12-3/TRBV12-4
CASSFPGQDYTEAFF TRBJ1-1 TRBV6-5
CASMGQGRPGELFF TRBJ2-2 TRBV10-1
CASSSEPLKDSYTF TRBJ1-2 TRBV7-6
CASRRTGRGTYEQYF TRBJ2-7 TRBV28
CASSLISPPETQYF TRBJ2-5 TRBV27
CASSEAPRGAETQYF TRBJ2-5 TRBV2
CSAPQKGTGELFF TRBJ2-2 TRBV20-1
CSAKERERQLQETQYF TRBJ2-5 TRBV20-1
CASSTHTYGYTF TRBJ1-2 TRBV19
CASSSESGRALGELFF TRBJ2-2 TRBV28
CTSSPGRGAGNQPQHF TRBJ1-5 TRBV11-1
CASSQGLAGTSNQPQHF TRBJ1-5 TRBV4-1
CASRWTSGMADTGELFF TRBJ2-2 TRBV12-3/TRBV12-4
CASSSGTESSYEQYF TRBJ2-7 TRBV12-3/TRBV12-4
CASSLEGGSYTF TRBJ1-2 TRBV7-8
CSAKTEVEQYF TRBJ2-7 TRBV29-1
CASSDETPQETQYF TRBJ2-5 TRBV2
CSARDPSGTLTYEQYF TRBJ2-7 TRBV20-1
CASRHAERMNEAFF TRBJ1-1 TRBV7-8
CASKGPIANTGELFF TRBJ2-2 TRBV6-1
CATSDLRTGDIYEQYF TRBJ2-7 TRBV24-1
CASSYGQPGYTF TRBJ1-2 TRBV6-2/TRBV6-3
CASSLVGDEAFF TRBJ1-1 TRBV7-9
CASSTSGRVETQYF TRBJ2-5 TRBV28
CASSEAQESPLHF TRBJ1-6 TRBV6-1
CASSFGTGANQPQHF TRBJ1-5 TRBV5-6
CAISGGTGSSYEQYF TRBJ2-7 TRBV10-3
CASSLEGANFYEQYF TRBJ2-7 TRBV12-3/TRBV12-4
CASSDDPDGYTF TRBJ1-2 TRBV7-9
CASPPGAGEQMNTEAFF TRBJ1-1 TRBV12-3/TRBV12-4
CAISFGTSYGGELFF TRBJ2-2 TRBV10-3
CASSQTPLSGALAKNIQYF TRBJ2-4 TRBV4-1